This TCR beta chain was retrieved from a study of blood T cell repertoires in COVID-19. Allocation to cohorts depended on clinical history reported by the participants. Unmatched junction bases numbered 7, after V lost 6 bases and J lost 5 bases. The CDR3 has 15 amino acids. Germline values: CDR1 SNHLY, CDR2 FYNNEI. This clone was seen more than once but under ten times. Authors' processing steps: Scientists estimated how many nucleated cells there were by amplifying reference gene primers. This table comes from immunoSEQ multiplex PCR, and its TCRdb copy is limited to in-frame clones, with some not included. V and J calls and clone size come straight from that table; D and trimming were deduced from the DNA. The table includes about 260,000 clones, around 87% detected once.

Source material: PBMCs or T cells enriched from blood (not recorded which). This chain uses TRBV2 with TRBJ2-3, with 11 nucleotides matching TRBD1. The sequence was collected from a woman aged 18 to 35 who had recovered from COVID-19. CDR3 in amino acids: CASSLFGTGGDTQYF. The CDR3 nucleotides read TGTGCCAGCAGCCTTTTCGGGACAGGGGGAGATACGCAGTATTTT.